Sequencing of this T cell receptor beta chain was carried out in a study of shared clonotypes between healthy human individuals. Whole-study context: Three plates each covered CD4 naive and memory; CD8 naive two, CD8 memory one.

Details on this clone: The antigen remains undetermined.

The authors distributed each subset's genomic DNA evenly over several immunoSEQ plates. Clones were sequenced by immunoSEQ multiplex PCR, and TCRdb holds only the in-frame ones, with some missing. The sample yields millions of clones, more than 85% seen once. Selected positively for CCR7 and CD45RO-negative, naive CD8 cells excluded terminally differentiated effector memory CD45RA+ cells. Regarding the study as a whole: Naive subsets generally exceeded memory subsets in estimated richness.

Germline V gene sequence: CDR1 MNHEY, CDR2 SMNVEV (reference sequence). V was trimmed by 6 bases and J by 2 bases, leaving 20 bases between them. The length of the CDR3 is 17 residues. J is TRBJ2-1 and V is TRBV27; tentatively, D is TRBD1 (5 bases). The TCR originated in a man aged 18 to 30 in good health. Some clones in this sample may be carry-over from other donors' samples. Sequencing was performed on naive CD8+ T cells from PBMCs. DNA of the CDR3: TGTGCCAGCAGCTCCAGGGATGTAAGTATAACCTACAATGAGCAGTTCTTC. This encodes CASSSRDVSITYNEQFF.